The T cell receptor beta chain described here comes from a study of T cells in Graves' hyperthyroidism and ophthalmopathy (dated by TCRdb to the late 2010s). Background on the whole study: Peripheral blood was sampled at the time of initial diagnosis, prior to any treatment. A discovery cohort of about 100 patients, about 44 with Graves' ophthalmopathy and 55 to 60 with stable Graves' hyperthyroidism, was used to find distinguishing TCR V-J signatures. Prospective prediction of ophthalmopathy was tested in an independent validation cohort of 18 to 20 hyperthyroidism patients and 17 patients who later progressed to ophthalmopathy. For training and testing, the roughly 97 patients in the discovery cohort were randomly divided in a 7:3 ratio. In addition, the study compared T-cell repertoires in thyroid tissue and in blood from six Graves' hyperthyroidism patients. Following sampling, methimazole starting at 30 mg daily was given to hyperthyroidism patients, and high-dose intravenous methylprednisolone was given to ophthalmopathy patients. According to the paper, TCR Vbeta CDR3 sequencing was carried out on some 140 peripheral blood samples, which came from some 41 ophthalmopathy, 75 to 80 hyperthyroidism and approximately 17 progressor patients. Overall study results and their limits: Sample size was not statistically predetermined, and blinding of investigators to group allocation was not performed. In validation, the model predicted progression to ophthalmopathy a median of about 6 months before onset, with about 64% sensitivity and around 76% specificity. A 13 V-J signature model separated ophthalmopathy from stable hyperthyroidism, with nearly 90% sensitivity and around 84% specificity in cross-validation and 80%/75% in testing. Most expanded thyroid clonotypes (frequency above 0.001) were also detected in blood, suggesting blood repertoires may reflect thyroid immune responses.

The TCR beta CDR3 regions were amplified from RNA transcripts. A first-round RT-PCR of the TCR CDR3 used the HTBI primer set with the Qiagen OneStep RT-PCR kit. Libraries were constructed in a second round of multiplex PCR, after which size selection and purification were performed. Sequencing of the libraries was done on an Illumina HiSeq2000 using paired-end 100 bp reads. The original pipeline was this. Raw data were processed with SOAPnuke, discarding reads with adapters, uncalled bases, mean Phred below 15, or no exact constant-primer or identifier match. High-quality paired reads were merged using COPE v1.2.5, and each unique nucleotide sequence was defined as a clonotype. MiTCR v1.1 was used to align the clonotypes against IMGT TRBV, TRBD and TRBJ reference segments. Only V-J combinations with frequency above 0.0001, covering roughly 99% of repertoires, were analysed. A TCS score was defined as the ratio of F50 (clonal expansion) to E x V (chaos), with BLOSUM62-based TCRdist applied between CDR3 peptides within each V-J. Welch's t-statistics and random forest reduced roughly 540 V-J features to 13, which were used in a naive Bayes classifier (R e1071). In-frame beta chains were kept once TCRdb had trimmed the public reads at Q25 with fastp and called clones with MiXCR. Rows are combined by CDR3 protein, so each entry shows the most common genes and DNA. Clone size and V and J calls follow TCRdb, not the original study. The sample table shows some 510,000 distinct CDR3 sequences, and around 21% are seen once. Roughly 29% of the sample belongs to the ten largest clones.

About this clonotype: Its target antigen remains unknown. No base-level quality is on record; no much larger clone is a single base apart.

The CDR3 contains 14 residues, cysteine and phenylalanine counted. Only the CDR3 portion is preserved as DNA: 42 bases, with reading frame beginning at the first base. From V the trimming removes 10 bases and from J it removes 1 base, while the gene matches leave 7 bases of the junction unaccounted for. Taken from the germline V gene, the CDR1 and CDR2 loops are ENHRY and SYGVKD. Stable Graves' hyperthyroidism was defined as the absence of progression to ophthalmopathy over 18 months of follow-up. Hyperthyroidism patients were aged 18 to 65 years and newly diagnosed, with disease duration of less than 2 months. Patients with uncontrolled infections, other autoimmune diseases, pregnancy or lactation were excluded. Diagnoses were established on the basis of clinical symptoms, serum thyroxine and TRAb, thyroid ultrasound, and orbital computed tomography. PBMCs were isolated from more than 8 ml of fresh peripheral blood by Ficoll-Paque density gradient centrifugation. Total RNA was extracted with Trizol reagent, and quality was checked on an Agilent 2100 Bioanalyzer.

The clonotype comes from a man aged 18 to 30 with Graves' hyperthyroidism. The rearranged chain carries TRBV10-3 and TRBJ1-2; 9 of the junction bases match TRBD1. Material for sequencing was blood. The DNA is as follows: TGTGCCACGAGGGACAGGGCTCGTAACTATGGCTACACCTTC. This encodes CATRDRARNYGYTF.